A selection of T cell receptor beta chains follows, all from one sample in a study of shared clonotypes between healthy human individuals. TCRdb's copy holds only in-frame clones and misses some; the assay was immunoSEQ multiplex PCR. The sample holds 2 million to 2.5 million clones, roughly 92% seen once. The sample was naive CD4+ T cells from PBMCs. All receptors come from a man younger than 35 in good health. Some clones in this sample may be carry-over from other donors' samples. The CDR3 runs from the conserved cysteine through the conserved F or W. D genes are given only for firm matches. Size values are once, few and many counts, or a class for expanded clones, and some rows have none.

abundance | j_gene | v_gene | d_gene | CDR3nt | CDR3aa
NA | TRBJ2-2 | TRBV5-1 | TRBD2 | TGCGCCAGCAGCCTCCCGACTAGCGGAGCGACCGGGGAGCTGTTTTTT | CASSLPTSGATGELFF
NA | TRBJ1-1 | TRBV29-1 | NA | TGCAGCGTTGAAGGGGGGATGAACACTGAAGCTTTCTTT | CSVEGGMNTEAFF
once | TRBJ2-1 | TRBV11-2 | TRBD2 | TGTGCCAGCCGCTTTTGGGGGAGGGCCTACAATGAGCAGTTCTTC | CASRFWGRAYNEQFF
NA | TRBJ2-2 | TRBV7-3 | NA | TGTGCCAGCAGCTTACTTTCCGGGGGCGTCGGTCTGGAGCTGTTTTTT | CASSLLSGGVGLELFF
NA | TRBJ2-7 | TRBV7-9 | NA | TGTGCCAGCAGCCCAGAGGCATCCTACGAGCAGTACTTC | CASSPEASYEQYF
NA | TRBJ2-1 | TRBV30 | TRBD2 | TGTGCCTGGAGTCCCTCCTTAGCGGGAAGCTACAATGAGCAGTTCTTC | CAWSPSLAGSYNEQFF
NA | TRBJ1-1 | TRBV5-1 | TRBD1 | TGCGCCAGCAACTCAGGACAGGGAGGCACTGAAGCTTTCTTT | CASNSGQGGTEAFF
NA | TRBJ1-1 | TRBV7-9 | NA | TGTGCCAGCAGCTTACAAGAGGGTAGGAACACTGAAGCTTTCTTT | CASSLQEGRNTEAFF
NA | TRBJ2-5 | TRBV28 | NA | TGTGCCAGCAGCCCCATGGGAGAGACCCAGTACTTC | CASSPMGETQYF
NA | TRBJ1-1 | TRBV9 | TRBD1 | TGTGCCAGCAGCCGACAGGGCACTGAAGCTTTCTTT | CASSRQGTEAFF
NA | TRBJ1-1 | TRBV5-5 | NA | TGTGCCAGCAGCATGCGATGGGTGAACACTGAAGCTTTCTTT | CASSMRWVNTEAFF
NA | TRBJ2-7 | TRBV15 | NA | TGTGCCACCAGCAGAGATCTCAAGGGAAACGAGCAGTACTTC | CATSRDLKGNEQYF
NA | TRBJ2-7 | TRBV28 | NA | TGTGCCAGCAGACTGGGTCGGGAGCAGTACTTC | CASRLGREQYF
NA | TRBJ2-6 | TRBV19 | NA | TGTGCCAGTACCCCCACCGGGGCCAACGTCCTGACTTTC | CASTPTGANVLTF
few | TRBJ1-2 | TRBV4-2 | NA | TGTGCCAGCAGCCAGGGGGACGAAGGCTACACCTTC | CASSQGDEGYTF
NA | TRBJ2-4 | TRBV7-2 | TRBD1 | TGTGCCAGCAGCTTGCACCCCCTTAAGACCACAGGGGACATTCAGTACTTC | CASSLHPLKTTGDIQYF
NA | TRBJ2-2 | TRBV27 | TRBD1 | TGTGCCAGCAAAGGGGGCAGGGGGACCGGGGAGCTGTTTTTT | CASKGGRGTGELFF
NA | TRBJ1-5 | TRBV5-4 | TRBD1 | TGTGCCAGCAGCTCGGACAGGAGCAATCAGCCCCAGCATTTT | CASSSDRSNQPQHF
NA | TRBJ1-2 | TRBV2 | NA | TGTGCCAGCAGTGAAGCCGTCTTGGGAGGCTACACCTTC | CASSEAVLGGYTF
NA | TRBJ2-1 | TRBV7-2 | TRBD2 | TGTGCCAGCAGCTTAGATGCTAGCGGAGCCTACAATGAGCAGTTCTTC | CASSLDASGAYNEQFF
NA | TRBJ1-5 | TRBV9 | TRBD1 | TGTGCCCCCCCCGGGGACAGGGGTCGTGAGCCCCAGCATTTT | CAPPGDRGREPQHF
NA | TRBJ1-4 | TRBV2 | TRBD1 | TGTGCCAGCAGTTATACAGGGGGAAATGAAAAACTGTTTTTT | CASSYTGGNEKLFF
NA | TRBJ2-5 | TRBV15 | TRBD2 | TGTGCCACCAGCTTTCTCGCGGGAGAAGAGACCCAGTACTTC | CATSFLAGEETQYF
once | TRBJ2-1 | TRBV7-2 | TRBD2 | TGTGCCAGCACCAGGACTAGCGGGAGTCGATTGACCAATGAGCAGTTCTTC | CASTRTSGSRLTNEQFF
once | TRBJ2-2 | TRBV19 | NA | TGTGCCAGTAGAGGAGAGGGCGGGGGGGAGCTGTTTTTT | CASRGEGGGELFF
NA | TRBJ1-5 | TRBV27 | NA | TGTGCCAGCAGCCCCCTCGGGGAAGGGTCCAATCAGCCCCAGCATTTT | CASSPLGEGSNQPQHF
NA | TRBJ2-7 | TRBV19 | TRBD1 | TGTGCCAGTAGTACGGGACAGGGGGTCCCCGAGCAGTACTTC | CASSTGQGVPEQYF
NA | TRBJ1-1 | TRBV30 | NA | TGTGCCTGGAGGTCCGAAGCTGAAGCTTTCTTT | CAWRSEAEAFF
NA | TRBJ2-2 | TRBV9 | NA | TGTGCCAGCAGCGTAGCGCTGGCCGGGGAGCTGTTTTTT | CASSVALAGELFF
NA | TRBJ2-3 | TRBV7-2 | NA | TGTGCCAGCAGCGCGATGGGTCTTACGCAGTATTTT | CASSAMGLTQYF
few | TRBJ1-5 | TRBV28 | NA | TGTGCCAGCAGTTTGGCGGGGGCGATCAATCAGCCCCAGCATTTT | CASSLAGAINQPQHF
NA | TRBJ1-5 | TRBV28 | NA | TGTGCCAGCAGTCCAGACAGGATTAATCAGCCCCAGCATTTT | CASSPDRINQPQHF
NA | TRBJ2-1 | TRBV9 | TRBD2 | TGTGCCAGCAGCGTAAGAGGAGGCTTCTCGCGGGAGTTGGACAATGAGCAGTTCTTC | CASSVRGGFSRELDNEQFF
NA | TRBJ2-5 | TRBV5-1 | NA | TGCGCCAGCAGCTTGGCCCATGAAGAGACCCAGTACTTC | CASSLAHEETQYF
NA | TRBJ2-7 | TRBV28 | TRBD1 | TGTGCCTGTGGTACCGGGACAGGGGGCAACGAGCAGTACTTC | CACGTGTGGNEQYF
NA | TRBJ2-7 | TRBV5-1 | TRBD2 | TGCGCCAGCAGCTCTGGACTAGCGGGAGGGTACGAGCAGTACTTC | CASSSGLAGGYEQYF
NA | TRBJ2-7 | TRBV6-6 | NA | TGTGCCAGCAGTTCCCGGGTGCCCTACGAGCAGTACTTC | CASSSRVPYEQYF
NA | TRBJ1-2 | TRBV28 | NA | TGTGCCAGCAGTTTATGGAGGATTATACCTGTTTATGGCTACACCTTC | CASSLWRIIPVYGYTF
NA | TRBJ2-6 | TRBV27 | TRBD1 | TGTGCCAGCAGTTGGTCAGGGGGCGAAGCTGGGGCCAACGTCCTGACTTTC | CASSWSGGEAGANVLTF
NA | TRBJ2-3 | TRBV7-3 | NA | TGTGCCAGCAGCTTAAATGGTCCAGGGGGCACAGATACGCAGTATTTT | CASSLNGPGGTDTQYF
NA | TRBJ1-1 | TRBV10-3 | NA | TGTGCCATCAGGGGGGCAGGGCACACTGAAGCTTTCTTT | CAIRGAGHTEAFF
NA | TRBJ2-3 | TRBV5-1 | TRBD1 | TGCGCCAGCAGCCGGGACAGGGGAAAAGATACGCAGTATTTT | CASSRDRGKDTQYF
NA | TRBJ1-2 | TRBV18 | TRBD1 | TGTGCCAGCTCACCCAACCAAAGAGGACAGGGAGGCTACACCTTC | CASSPNQRGQGGYTF
NA | TRBJ2-7 | TRBV9 | TRBD2 | TGTGCCAGCAGCCCTAGGGGAACTAGCGGTACCTACGAGCAGTACTTC | CASSPRGTSGTYEQYF
NA | TRBJ2-1 | TRBV5-1 | NA | TGCGCCAGCAGCTTGGTGCGGGTCCTTTACAATGAGCAGTTCTTC | CASSLVRVLYNEQFF
NA | TRBJ1-2 | TRBV30 | TRBD1 | TGTGCCTGGAGTGTACCCCGGACAGGGAACTATGGCTACACCTTC | CAWSVPRTGNYGYTF
NA | TRBJ2-5 | TRBV10-3 | NA | TGTGCCACCTCTACGCGTGGGGAGACCCAGTACTTC | CATSTRGETQYF
NA | TRBJ2-5 | TRBV9 | NA | TGTGCCAGCAGCGTAGGTGGAACCCAAGAGACCCAGTACTTC | CASSVGGTQETQYF
NA | TRBJ2-1 | TRBV6-1 | TRBD2 | TGTGCCAGCGGGGTAGCGGGAGGGCATGAGCAGTTCTTC | CASGVAGGHEQFF
NA | TRBJ2-5 | TRBV18 | NA | TGTGCCAGCTCACCACCGAGGGGTCGAGGACAGATACAAGAGACCCAGTACTTC | CASSPPRGRGQIQETQYF
NA | TRBJ2-5 | TRBV2 | NA | TGTGCCAGCAGCTTTAGCGGCCAAGAGACCCAGTACTTC | CASSFSGQETQYF